The entry below gives a single T cell receptor (beta chain) sequence along with its context. The sample is drawn from a study of identical twins. The germline CDR1 and CDR2 sequences are MNHEY and SMNVEV (reference sequence). The CDR3 has 15 residues. V shed 2 bases and J shed 7 bases, with 15 bases lying between them. TCRdb reprocessed the 5' RACE reads via MiXCR and lists one record per CDR3 protein. The sample carries fewer than 900,000 distinct CDR3 sequences, 21% recorded once. These same data were also listed under a study on T cells expressing NK-cell markers.

Sequencing was performed on PBMCs. The origin of this receptor is a young woman in good health. This sequence joins TRBV27 and TRBJ2-1, with D perhaps assigned TRBD1 or TRBD2 (5 bases each). CDR3: CASSLRGGSKNEQFF. The CDR3 DNA reads TGTGCCAGCAGTTTAAGGGGCGGGTCCAAAAATGAGCAGTTCTTC.